Below are 27 T cell receptor beta chains sequenced from a single sample in a study of persistence of HIV-infected CD4 T cells (dated by TCRdb to the early 2020s). Their antigens remain unidentified. The immunoSEQ hsTCRB assay version 4 in survey mode was used to sequence TCRbeta repertoires from genomic DNA. What TCRdb holds here is the immuneACCESS table cut down to in-frame rearrangements. Part of the clones is not present; checked against another copy, under half of the missing clones reflect an unresolved V gene, and the others are unexplained. The sample data list more than 30,000 clones, and around 76% of these were observed just once. Under 7.5% of the sample belongs to the ten largest clones. The sample's treatment or condition label is to be understood as: suppressive antiretroviral therapy. Lysates of CMV-infected fibroblasts at 10 ug/mL were used to stimulate the cells. Nonresponding CD40L-negative CD69-negative CD45RO-high memory CD4+ T cells were sorted as memory populations depleted of antigen-responding cells.

This specimen consisted of CD4+ T cells sorted from PBMCs after roughly 20-hour stimulation, obtained from a patient who received antiretroviral therapy. The sample's cell subset or site, from its label and the paper: CD40L-CD69- CD45RO-high memory CD4 T cells not responding to CMV lysate. The receptors derive from an adult woman with HIV who was CMV-seropositive.

The V gene is TRBV19, the J gene TRBJ2-3, with 8 bases matching TRBD2. From germline, CDR1 is LNHDA and CDR2 SQIVND (reference sequence). The ends lost 3 bases at V and 0 bases at J; junction bases unmatched: 5. The CDR3 is 16 amino acids. The CDR3 is CASSIGSGKSTDTQYF. DNA for the CDR3: TGTGCCAGTAGTATTGGTAGCGGGAAAAGCACAGATACGCAGTATTTT.

The rearrangement uses TRBV19 and TRBJ1-1; unclear D gene. This CDR3 comprises 14 residues. The V gene's germline CDR1 is LNHDA and CDR2 SQIVND (reference sequence). Trimming pared 4 bases from V and 5 bases from J, leaving 14 bases between. This CDR3 reads CASSSGTVATEAFF. CDR3 bases: TGTGCCAGTAGTAGTGGCACCGTGGCGACTGAAGCTTTCTTT.

This chain links TRBV6-5 with TRBJ1-2; the D gene is possibly TRBD1 (5 bases). Germline V gene data show CDR1 as MNHEY and CDR2 as SVGAGI. The CDR3 has 12 amino acids. Trimming took off 5 bases at V and 8 bases at J, with 12 bases between the two ends. In DNA form, the CDR3 reads TGTGCCAGCAGTATACTAGGGGACGGCTACACCTTC. Residues: CASSILGDGYTF.

J is TRBJ1-5 and V is TRBV19; 7 bases are shared with TRBD1. Germline V lookup: CDR1 LNHDA, CDR2 SQIVND (reference sequence). V lost 5 bases and J lost 1; bases outside the gene matches: 2. This CDR3 is 14 amino acids long. The CDR3: CASSSGQSNQPQHF. The CDR3 DNA reads as TGTGCCAGTAGTTCGGGACAGAGCAATCAGCCCCAGCATTTT. The whole variable domain, filled in from reference TRBV19 and TRBJ1-5, reads DGGITQSPKYLFRKEGQNVTLSCEQNLNHDAMYWYRQDPGQGLRLIYYSQIVNDFQKGDIAEGYSVSREKKESFPLTVTSAQKNPTAFYLCASSSGQSNQPQHFGDGTRLSIL.

The chain employs TRBV6-2 or TRBV6-3 and TRBJ1-6; D is possibly TRBD1 (5 bases). Germline V gives CDR1 MNHEY, CDR2 SVGEGT. This CDR3 spans 16 amino acids. V was clipped by 4 bases and J by 8 bases, with 18 bases between them. The CDR3 DNA reads TGTGCCAGCAGTTCCCTGGGACGAGGGTTGTATTCACCCCTCCACTTT. Translating gives CASSSLGRGLYSPLHF.

The chain uses TRBV6-2 or TRBV6-3 and TRBJ2-7, with 13 bases fitting TRBD2. This CDR3 is 15 amino acids long. V lost 6 bases to trimming and J lost 0 bases; unmatched junction nucleotides: 2. Germline loops: CDR1 MNHEY, CDR2 SVGEGT. The CDR3 reads CASSRTSGGSYEQYF. Written as DNA, the CDR3 is TGTGCCAGCAGCCGGACTAGCGGGGGCTCCTACGAGCAGTACTTC.

This clone turned up a few times. The chain joins TRBV7-8 to TRBJ1-2; TRBD1 is a possible D gene (6 bases). V gave up 5 bases and J gave up 6 bases, with 13 bases separating them. Germline CDR1 SGHVS, CDR2 FQNEAQ. This CDR3 spans 13 amino acids. CDR3 DNA sequence: TGTGCCAGCAGCCGTTTGGGGGCAGATGGCTACACCTTC. Translated, it gives CASSRLGADGYTF.

The chain uses TRBV2 and TRBJ2-5, with D perhaps TRBD1 or TRBD2 (5 bases each). Trimming took 6 bases from V and 5 from J, leaving 10 bases between them. CDR1 SNHLY and CDR2 FYNNEI come from the germline V gene. CDR3 length equals 12 residues. CDR3 DNA sequence: TGTGCCAGCAGGTGGGGGAGTGAGACCCAGTACTTC. Translation gives CASRWGSETQYF.

This rearrangement joins TRBV5-1 to TRBJ2-7; D is unclear. CDR3 length: 14 residues. V lost 3 bases to trimming and J lost 9 bases, with 19 bases between them. Germline CDR1 is SGHRS and CDR2 is YFSETQ. The CDR3 here is CASSSETSTAWQYF. The CDR3 nucleotides are TGCGCCAGCAGCTCGGAAACCTCGACCGCCTGGCAGTACTTC.

The V gene is TRBV6-5, the J gene TRBJ2-7; 7 bases are a match to TRBD1. Germline lookup yields CDR1 MNHEY and CDR2 SVGAGI. The CDR3 is 13 residues long. The trim removed 6 bases at V and 7 bases at J, leaving 9 bases unmatched. CDR3 sequence (DNA): TGTGCCAGCAGGAAAAGACAGGGTCTAGAGCAGTACTTC. Protein product: CASRKRQGLEQYF.

Comment on this clone: This CDR3 is also generated by other DNA sequences in the sample. The rearrangement joins TRBV12-3 or TRBV12-4 to TRBJ2-7; D not certain. Trimming shortened V by 6 bases and J by 6 bases, and 12 bases separated the two germline ends. This CDR3 region has 12 residues. CDR3 sequence (DNA): TGTGCCAGCAGAGAAGACTGGAGCGAGCAGTACTTC. The encoded protein is CASREDWSEQYF.

The chain is built from TRBV6-5 and TRBJ2-2, with D uncertain. V lost 0 bases and J lost 1, with 9 bases in between. CDR3 length: 16 amino acids. The germline CDR1 and CDR2 sequences are MNHEY and SVGAGI. The CDR3 sequence is CASSYSRRLNTGELFF. In DNA, the CDR3 is TGTGCCAGCAGTTACTCGAGACGGTTGAACACCGGGGAGCTGTTTTTT.

The genes are TRBV5-5 and TRBJ2-7, with 11 bases fitting TRBD2. Germline V gene sequence: CDR1 SGHKS, CDR2 YYEKEE (reference sequence). The CDR3 spans 15 residues. V trimming: 2 bases; J trimming: 2 bases; junction bases outside the gene matches: 3. Here the CDR3 DNA reads TGTGCCAGCAGCTTTGTACTAGCGGGGGCCTACGAGCAGTACTTC. Protein sequence: CASSFVLAGAYEQYF.

The gene calls are TRBV18 and TRBJ2-5; tentative D call: TRBD2 (6 bases). The CDR3 runs to 14 residues. CDR1 KGHSH and CDR2 LQKENI come from the germline V gene. Trimming stripped 3 bases from V and 4 bases from J, with 12 bases between. CDR3 DNA: TGTGCCAGCTCACCCCCCACTAGCCGAGAGACCCAGTACTTC. Protein sequence: CASSPPTSRETQYF.

This rearrangement joins TRBV4-1 to TRBJ2-1; perhaps D is TRBD1 or TRBD2 (5 bases each). Germline loops: CDR1 MGHRA, CDR2 YSYEKL. Trimming pared 1 base from V and 2 bases from J, leaving 9 bases between. The CDR3 sequence is 15 residues long. The CDR3 bases are TGCGCCAGCAGCCAAGGTGGGGGTACCTACAATGAGCAGTTCTTC. Translation: CASSQGGGTYNEQFF.

This sequence joins TRBV19 and TRBJ1-2; D is ambiguous. The CDR3 covers 14 residues. Trimming cost V 5 bases and J 1 base, with 11 bases left between them. Germline CDR1 reads LNHDA; CDR2 reads SQIVND (reference sequence). CDR3 DNA: TGTGCCAGTAGTGCCGCGGCTAATAACTATGGCTACACCTTC. Amino acid sequence: CASSAAANNYGYTF.

The J gene is TRBJ2-3, the V gene TRBV5-1; 8 nucleotides align to TRBD2. Trimming removed 2 bases from V and 4 bases from J; junction bases left unmatched: 6. The CDR3 is made up of 15 amino acids. In germline, CDR1 is SGHRS, CDR2 YFSETQ. CDR3 in DNA: TGCGCCAGCAGCTTTCGGGCGGGAGGTTCAGATACGCAGTATTTT. It translates to CASSFRAGGSDTQYF.

Here the CDR3 reads CASSGTGDYNEQFF. The CDR3 nucleotides read TGTGCCAGCAGTGGGACAGGGGATTACAATGAGCAGTTCTTC. The chain couples TRBV2 to TRBJ2-1; 9 bases agree with TRBD1. The V segment lost 4 bases and the J segment 4 bases; nucleotides outside the gene matches: 2. CDR3 size: 14 residues. CDR1 and CDR2 (germline): SNHLY, FYNNEI. Supplemented by reference TRBV2 and TRBJ2-1, the full variable domain reads EPEVTQTPSHQVTQMGQEVILRCVPISNHLYFYWYRQILGQKVEFLVSFYNNEISEKSEIFDDQFSVERPDGSNFTLKIRSTKLEDSAMYFCASSGTGDYNEQFFGPGTRLTVL.

This chain joins TRBV7-9 and TRBJ1-3; TRBD1 might be the D (5 bases). This CDR3 has 13 residues. Trimming took off 5 bases at V and 7 bases at J, with 12 bases between the two ends. Germline V CDR1 and CDR2: SEHNR, FQNEAQ (reference sequence). The CDR3 DNA is TGTGCCAGCAGCCCGCCGCCAGGGAACACCATATATTTT. This encodes CASSPPPGNTIYF.

The chain uses TRBV7-6 and TRBJ2-7; 8 positions agree with TRBD1. CDR3 size: 15 residues. After removal of 0 bases from V and 10 bases from J, the junction contained 11 bases not matched to a gene. The germline gives CDR1 SGHVS, CDR2 FNYEAQ. CDR3 in DNA: TGTGCCAGCAGCTTAGCAGCACCTGGACAGGGTGGACAGTACTTC. This gives the protein CASSLAAPGQGGQYF.

V is TRBV5-6 and J is TRBJ2-2, with D possibly TRBD2 on 5 matching bases. CDR1 SGHDT and CDR2 YYEEEE come from the germline V gene. This CDR3 region has 18 residues. Between the trimmed V and J ends, which lost 4 bases and 0 bases, there was a span of 19 bases. The CDR3 region is CASSIRWWIGANTGELFF. Here the CDR3 DNA reads TGTGCCAGCAGCATAAGATGGTGGATCGGGGCGAACACCGGGGAGCTGTTTTTT. Full variable domain (missing parts from reference TRBV5-6 and TRBJ2-2): DAGVTQSPTHLIKTRGQQVTLRCSPKSGHDTVSWYQQALGQGPQFIFQYYEEEERQRGNFPDRFSGHQFPNYSSELNVNALLLGDSALYLCASSIRWWIGANTGELFFGEGSRLTVL.

The chain has TRBV21-1 and TRBJ1-3. TRBV21-1 is assigned pseudogene status. CDR3 length equals 18 residues. CDR3 bases: TGTGCCAGCAGCAAAGAGGAGTTAGGGACCGGATCTGGAAACACCATATATTTT. Its protein product is CASSKEELGTGSGNTIYF.

This chain joins TRBV27 and TRBJ2-1, with 10 bases lining up with TRBD2. The CDR3 covers 19 residues. V gave up 2 bases and J gave up 4 bases; unmatched junction bases: 14. The germline V gene has CDR1 MNHEY and CDR2 SMNVEV (reference sequence). CDR3 DNA sequence: TGTGCCAGCAGTTTACGACCGGGACTAGCGTCAAAGGTTTACAATGAGCAGTTCTTC. Amino acid sequence: CASSLRPGLASKVYNEQFF.

This clone was counted only a few times. The chain joins TRBV13 to TRBJ1-2, with TRBD1 matching 9 bases. This CDR3 contains 15 residues. Losses at the gene ends were 2 bases for V and 5 bases for J; bases not matched to a gene: 6. In germline, CDR1 is PRHDT, CDR2 FYEKMQ (reference sequence). As DNA, the CDR3 is TGTGCCAGCAGCTTACGCTCGGGACAGGGATATGGCTACACCTTC. Translation: CASSLRSGQGYGYTF.

This chain links TRBV18 with TRBJ1-1; D is undetermined. The V end was cut by 0 bases, the J end by 6 bases, with 14 bases between. Germline V CDR1 and CDR2: KGHSH, LQKENI. The CDR3 spans 15 residues. The CDR3 coding sequence is TGTGCCAGCTCACCACCATCCCCAACTTACGCTGAAGCTTTCTTT. This sequence encodes CASSPPSPTYAEAFF.

The DNA for the CDR3 is TGTGCCAGCAGTCCCGGGACGGACACCGGGGAGCTGTTTTTT. Translated: CASSPGTDTGELFF. The rearrangement uses TRBV27 and TRBJ2-2; D could derive from TRBD1 or TRBD2 (5 bases each). Germline values: CDR1 MNHEY, CDR2 SMNVEV (reference sequence). CDR3 length equals 14 residues. Trimming pared 5 bases from V and 3 bases from J, leaving 10 bases between.

The chain combines TRBV28 with TRBJ2-7; 7 nucleotides match TRBD2. Germline CDR1 is MDHEN and CDR2 is SYDVKM. The CDR3 extends over 14 amino acids. Losses at the gene ends were 10 bases for V and 3 bases for J; bases not matched to a gene: 12. In nucleotides, the CDR3 is TGTGCCACCCTCCCGGGACTACCTTTCTACGAGCAGTACTTC. This encodes CATLPGLPFYEQYF.